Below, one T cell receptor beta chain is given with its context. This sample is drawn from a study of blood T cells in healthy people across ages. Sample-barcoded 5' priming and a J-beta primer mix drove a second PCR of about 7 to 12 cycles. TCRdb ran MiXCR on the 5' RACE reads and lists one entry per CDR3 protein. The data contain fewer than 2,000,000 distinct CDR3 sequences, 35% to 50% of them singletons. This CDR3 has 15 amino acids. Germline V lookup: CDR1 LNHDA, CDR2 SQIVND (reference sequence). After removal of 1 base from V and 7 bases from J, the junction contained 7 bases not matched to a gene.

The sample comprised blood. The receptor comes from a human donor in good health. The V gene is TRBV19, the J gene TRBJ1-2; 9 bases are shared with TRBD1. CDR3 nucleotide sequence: TGTGCCAGTAGTATAGGTCGAGACAGGGGGTCTGGCTACACCTTC. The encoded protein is CASSIGRDRGSGYTF.